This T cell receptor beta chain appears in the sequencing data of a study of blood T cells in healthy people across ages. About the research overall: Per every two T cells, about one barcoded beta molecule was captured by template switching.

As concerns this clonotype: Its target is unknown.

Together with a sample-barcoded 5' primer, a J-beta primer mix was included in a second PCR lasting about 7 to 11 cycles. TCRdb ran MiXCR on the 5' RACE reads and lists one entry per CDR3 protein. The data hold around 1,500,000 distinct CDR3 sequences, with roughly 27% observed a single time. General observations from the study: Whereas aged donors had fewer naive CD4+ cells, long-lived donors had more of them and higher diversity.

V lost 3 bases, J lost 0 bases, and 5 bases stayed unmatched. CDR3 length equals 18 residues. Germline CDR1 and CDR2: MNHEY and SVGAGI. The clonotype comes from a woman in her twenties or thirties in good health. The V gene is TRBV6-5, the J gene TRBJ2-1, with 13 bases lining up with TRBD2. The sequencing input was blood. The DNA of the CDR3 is TGTGCCAGCAGTTATGGACTAGCGGGGGCCAACTCCTACAATGAGCAGTTCTTC. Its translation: CASSYGLAGANSYNEQFF.